This T cell receptor beta chain appears in the sequencing data of a study of graft-versus-host responses after intestinal transplantation. Study context: The transplants performed in recipients were multivisceral, liver-intestinal, or isolated intestinal. For around 3 years after anti-thymocyte globulin induction, all recipients took tacrolimus and steroids.

Study results and limitations: Analysis identified GvH clones in recipient marrow, with some appearing first in ileum or blood.

This table comes from immunoSEQ multiplex PCR, and its TCRdb copy is limited to in-frame clones, with some not included. The repertoire holds approximately 86,000 clones, with roughly 90% as singletons. The CDR3 is 15 amino acids. Germline CDR1 MNHNS, CDR2 SASEGT. Between the trimmed V and J ends, which lost 0 bases and 6 bases, there was a span of 15 bases. On this clone itself: Its target is not known.

Material: unstimulated CD8+ T cells sorted from spleen or lymph node cells, obtained before transplant. This chain connects TRBV6-1 to TRBJ2-7; the D gene is possibly TRBD2 (5 bases). The clonotype was recovered from a human donor who was the organ donor for an intestinal transplant. The CDR3: CASSEASGVLGEQYF. CDR3 bases: TGTGCCAGCAGTGAAGCCTCCGGGGTCCTGGGCGAGCAGTACTTC.